This passage covers 22 T cell receptor beta chains from one sample sequenced in a study of PD-L1 blockade in urothelial cancer. Generated by immunoSEQ multiplex PCR, the TCRdb table keeps only in-frame clones and is missing some. The table records approximately 63,000 clones, approximately 75% of them present only once. Noted time point: pretreatment peripheral blood. Sequencing was performed on PBMCs, taken around atezolizumab (anti-PD-L1) treatment. Receptors originate from a man aged 65-85 years with urothelial cancer.

V is TRBV5-6 and J is TRBJ2-3; TRBD1 matches 7 bases. The trim removed 4 bases at V and 2 bases at J, leaving 10 bases unmatched. CDR3 length equals 16 residues. CDR1 is SGHDT and CDR2 is YYEEEE in the germline V gene. CDR3 nucleotide sequence: TGTGCCAGCAGCCCGAAGGACAGGATCTTCACAGATACGCAGTATTTT. The encoded protein is CASSPKDRIFTDTQYF.

This chain uses TRBV11-3 with TRBJ1-1; 7 nucleotides agree with TRBD1. This CDR3 contains 14 residues. CDR1 and CDR2 from the germline V gene are SGHNT and YENEEA. After removal of 0 bases from V and 8 bases from J, the junction contained 6 bases not matched to a gene. CDR3 DNA: TGTGCCAGCAGCTTAGAAGCCTGGGACAGAGAAGCTTTCTTT. Its translation is CASSLEAWDREAFF.

The rearrangement joins TRBV15 to TRBJ1-1; no definite D call. There are 16 residues in the CDR3. The ends were cut back, 0 bases at V and 5 bases at J, with 16 bases in the middle. The germline V gene encodes CDR1 LNHNV and CDR2 YYDKDF (reference sequence). CDR3 sequence reads: CATSRDIPGFGTEAFF. CDR3 DNA sequence: TGTGCCACCAGCAGAGATATACCCGGGTTTGGAACTGAAGCTTTCTTT.

The chain joins TRBV7-8 to TRBJ1-1; D unclear. Deletions cut 3 bases from V and 0 bases from J, with 11 bases between. Germline CDR1 and CDR2: SGHVS and FQNEAQ. The CDR3 consists of 15 residues. The CDR3 protein is CASSFYSLMNTEAFF. The CDR3, as DNA: TGTGCCAGCAGCTTTTACAGCCTGATGAACACTGAAGCTTTCTTT.

The chain is built from TRBV28 and TRBJ1-4, with 9 bases identical to TRBD1. The CDR3 consists of 14 residues. Germline CDR1 reads MDHEN; CDR2 reads SYDVKM. V was pared by 4 bases and J by 9 bases, with 6 bases of the junction left unmatched. CDR3 sequence reads: CASSSPDRGKKLFF. The CDR3 DNA reads TGTGCCAGCAGTTCCCCAGACAGGGGGAAAAAACTGTTTTTT.

The V and J genes are TRBV7-9 and TRBJ2-1, with D unclear. The V end lost 4 bases, the J end lost 0 bases, and 10 bases lay between the germline ends. The V gene's germline CDR1 is SEHNR and CDR2 FQNEAQ (reference sequence). This CDR3 is 15 amino acids long. The CDR3 sequence is CASSSPRSSYNEQFF. The DNA of the CDR3 is TGTGCCAGCAGCTCACCGAGGAGCTCCTACAATGAGCAGTTCTTC.

V and J are TRBV7-6 and TRBJ2-1; perhaps TRBD2 as D (7 bases). CDR1 and CDR2 (germline): SGHVS, FNYEAQ. The V and J ends lost 0 bases and 9 bases respectively, with 18 bases between them. The CDR3 covers 16 residues. The DNA of the CDR3 is TGTGCCAGCAGCTTAGCAGGGGGGGCTGTTTTGGGTGAGCAGTTCTTC. Protein: CASSLAGGAVLGEQFF. The whole variable domain, remainder taken from reference TRBV7-6 and TRBJ2-1, is GAGVSQSPRYKVTKRGQDVALRCDPISGHVSLYWYRQALGQGPEFLTYFNYEAQQDKSGLPNDRFSAERPEGSISTLTIQRTEQRDSAMYRCASSLAGGAVLGEQFFGPGTRLTVL.

This chain uses TRBV4-3 with TRBJ2-2; TRBD2 agrees at 10 bases. The CDR3 totals 17 residues. J was trimmed by 3 bases and V by 4 bases; bases with no gene match: 8. CDR1 and CDR2 from the germline V gene are LGHNA and YSLEER. The CDR3 nucleotides are TGCGCCAGCAGCCCTCTCGGACTAGCGGTTGACACCGGGGAGCTGTTTTTT. Its protein product is CASSPLGLAVDTGELFF.

This chain links TRBV7-2 with TRBJ2-5; perhaps TRBD2 as D (7 bases). This CDR3 has 16 residues. The V gene lost 2 bases and the J gene lost 0 bases, with 13 bases spanning the gap. Per the germline V gene, CDR1 is SGHTA and CDR2 is FQGNSA. CDR3 nucleotides: TGTGCCAGCAGCTTACTGGGGGGGGCAGACCAAGAGACCCAGTACTTC. Translation gives CASSLLGGADQETQYF.

J is TRBJ2-3 and V is TRBV5-6; D unclear. The germline V and J ends were trimmed by 0 bases and 7 bases, with 6 bases remaining between them. Germline-derived CDR1 and CDR2 are SGHDT and YYEEEE. The CDR3 length is 12 residues. CDR3 coding DNA: TGTGCCAGCAGCTTGGATACTTATACGCAGTATTTT. This translates into CASSLDTYTQYF.

The J gene is TRBJ1-2, the V gene TRBV6-5, with D possibly matching TRBD1 (6 bases). V shed 2 bases and J shed 3 bases, with 10 bases lying between them. CDR1 MNHEY and CDR2 SVGAGI come from the germline V gene. This CDR3 contains 14 residues. CDR3 residues: CASSYGQSDYGYTF. CDR3 nucleotide sequence: TGTGCCAGCAGTTACGGACAGTCGGACTATGGCTACACCTTC.

In its sample, this clone was seen many times. The chain couples TRBV5-4 to TRBJ1-1; maybe TRBD1 (5 bases). V lost 1 base and J 3 bases, leaving 16 bases between the germline ends. The CDR3 is made up of 16 amino acids. Germline CDR1 is SGHNT and CDR2 is YYREEE (reference sequence). CDR3 region: CASSLKNRSFHTEAFF. CDR3 bases: TGTGCCAGCAGCTTGAAAAACAGGTCATTTCACACTGAAGCTTTCTTT. The variable domain in full, completed from reference TRBV5-4 and TRBJ1-1, reads ETGVTQSPTHLIKTRGQQVTLRCSSQSGHNTVSWYQQALGQGPQFIFQYYREEENGRGNFPPRFSGLQFPNYSSELNVNALELDDSALYLCASSLKNRSFHTEAFFGQGTRLTVV.

The genes are TRBV18 and TRBJ2-7, with a possible D match to TRBD1 (6 bases). Between the trimmed V and J ends, which lost 4 bases and 5 bases, there was a span of 15 bases. Germline V gives CDR1 KGHSH, CDR2 LQKENI. This CDR3 region has 14 residues. The CDR3 loop is CASSQQGNSDEQYF. For the CDR3, the DNA is TGTGCCAGCTCACAACAGGGTAATAGCGACGAGCAGTACTTC.

The rearrangement joins TRBV9 to TRBJ2-1; D is unclear. The V gene's germline CDR1 is SGDLS and CDR2 YYNGEE. The CDR3 is 13 amino acids. V was cut by 4 bases and J by 6 bases, with 11 bases left in between. The CDR3 sequence is CASSSAPGNEQFF. The CDR3 coding sequence is TGTGCCAGCAGCTCCGCTCCGGGCAATGAGCAGTTCTTC.

The rearrangement uses TRBV7-2 and TRBJ2-2; D may be TRBD1 (6 bases). V was clipped by 1 base and J by 6 bases, with 9 bases between them. CDR3 length: 14 amino acids. CDR1 is SGHTA, CDR2 FQGNSA, per germline. The CDR3 DNA is TGTGCCAGCAGCTTAGACAGGGCTTCCGGGGAGCTGTTTTTT. Translating gives CASSLDRASGELFF.

The genes are TRBV7-2 and TRBJ2-3; 15 nucleotides align to TRBD2. The CDR3 is made up of 18 amino acids. Germline-derived CDR1 and CDR2 are SGHTA and FQGNSA. The J segment lost 4 bases and the V segment lost 5 bases, leaving 10 bases of the junction unmatched. The CDR3 coding sequence is TGTGCCAGCAGCCAACTTCGGACTAGCGGGAGGGCGGCAGATACGCAGTATTTT. Its protein is CASSQLRTSGRAADTQYF.

A single count supports this clone. The chain has TRBV18 and TRBJ1-1; unclear D gene. V was clipped by 0 bases and J by 0 bases, with 17 bases between them. Germline V lookup: CDR1 KGHSH, CDR2 LQKENI. The CDR3 has 18 residues. The CDR3 here is CASSPPPGEPALNTEAFF. The CDR3 DNA reads TGTGCCAGCTCACCACCCCCCGGGGAGCCAGCTTTGAACACTGAAGCTTTCTTT.

The chain carries TRBV4-2 and TRBJ1-1; 7 nucleotides line up with TRBD1. The germline V gene encodes CDR1 LGHNA and CDR2 YNFKEQ. This CDR3 spans 16 amino acids. J gave up 0 bases and V 3 bases, and 7 bases lay outside the gene matches. Here the CDR3 reads CASSQQQGSMNTEAFF. CDR3 coding DNA: TGTGCCAGCAGCCAGCAACAGGGGTCCATGAACACTGAAGCTTTCTTT.

The rearrangement links TRBV5-1 to TRBJ2-2; D perhaps matches TRBD1 (6 bases). Germline CDR1 is SGHRS and CDR2 is YFSETQ. V was shortened by 4 bases and J by 6 bases, with 19 bases between the two germline ends. The CDR3 runs 16 residues. Here the CDR3 reads CASSILQGKGSGELFF. In nucleotides, the CDR3 is TGCGCCAGCAGCATACTACAGGGAAAGGGGTCCGGGGAGCTGTTTTTT.

The chain employs TRBV7-2 and TRBJ2-3, with D unclear. This CDR3 comprises 15 residues. V lost 3 bases to trimming and J lost 0 bases, with 10 bases between them. Germline CDR1 reads SGHTA; CDR2 reads FQGNSA. CDR3 nucleotides: TGTGCCAGCAGCTTGAACAGCCTAAGCACAGATACGCAGTATTTT. As protein: CASSLNSLSTDTQYF.

The rearrangement links TRBV11-2 to TRBJ1-2; maybe TRBD1 (5 bases). Germline loops: CDR1 SGHAT, CDR2 FQNNGV. V was clipped by 6 bases and J by 14 bases, with 22 bases between them. This CDR3 is built from 13 residues. The CDR3 region has the DNA TGTGCCAGCAGTCGGGCAGGTGGGGGGATATGGACCTTC. Encoded protein: CASSRAGGGIWTF.

This clone has more than one count but fewer than ten. The CDR3 region is CASSSTGTGVYEQYF. CDR3 DNA: TGCGCCAGCAGCTCTACCGGGACAGGGGTCTACGAGCAGTACTTC. The rearrangement uses TRBV5-1 and TRBJ2-7, with 10 bases lining up with TRBD1. The CDR3 is made up of 15 amino acids. In germline, CDR1 is SGHRS, CDR2 YFSETQ. V gave up 3 bases and J gave up 3 bases; unmatched junction bases: 6.